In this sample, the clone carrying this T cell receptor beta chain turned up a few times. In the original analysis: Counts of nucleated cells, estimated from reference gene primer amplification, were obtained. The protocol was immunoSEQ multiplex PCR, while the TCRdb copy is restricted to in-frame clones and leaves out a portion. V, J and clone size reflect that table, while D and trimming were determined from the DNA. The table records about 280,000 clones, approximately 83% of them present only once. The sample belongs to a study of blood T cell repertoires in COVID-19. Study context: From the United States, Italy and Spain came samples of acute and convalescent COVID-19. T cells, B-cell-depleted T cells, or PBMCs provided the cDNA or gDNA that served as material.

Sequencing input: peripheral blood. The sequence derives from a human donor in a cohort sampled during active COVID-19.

CDR3 sequence: CAWSKSYEQFF. In DNA form, the CDR3 reads TGTGCCTGGAGTAAGAGTTATGAGCAGTTCTTC. The V call is TRBV30, the J call TRBJ2-1, with D unclear. CDR3 length: 11 amino acids. The germline V gene encodes CDR1 GTSNPN and CDR2 SVGIG (reference sequence). V was trimmed by 2 bases and J by 8 bases, leaving 7 bases between them.